Each of the 22 T cell receptor beta chains below was sequenced from the same sample in a study of shared clonotypes between healthy human individuals. The method was immunoSEQ multiplex PCR; TCRdb's version includes in-frame clones alone and lacks a portion of them. The table lists 1.5 million to 2.5 million clones, about 95% of them singletons. CD45RO negativity and positive selection for CCR7 defined naive CD8 cells, a population that excluded terminally differentiated effector memory CD45RA+ cells. The sample taken for sequencing was naive CD8+ T cells sorted from blood. The source is a young man in good health.

The rearrangement links TRBV27 to TRBJ2-7, with D unclear. Deletions cut 2 bases from V and 6 bases from J, with 14 bases between. CDR1 is MNHEY, CDR2 SMNVEV, per germline (reference sequence). The length of the CDR3 is 14 residues. The CDR3 loop reads CASSLGPPAREQYF. CDR3 DNA: TGTGCCAGCAGTTTAGGGCCGCCCGCTCGCGAGCAGTACTTC.

The rearrangement links TRBV29-1 to TRBJ2-3; no clear D. The CDR3 is 10 residues long. V gave up 7 bases and J gave up 3 bases, with 5 bases separating them. The V gene's germline CDR1 is SQVTM and CDR2 ANQGSEA. The CDR3 coding sequence is TGCAGCGCCCAAACAGATACGCAGTATTTT. This gives the protein CSAQTDTQYF.

The chain carries TRBV4-1 and TRBJ2-7, with 8 bases aligning to TRBD1. The CDR3 covers 15 residues. The germline V gene has CDR1 MGHRA and CDR2 YSYEKL. The V segment lost 0 bases and the J segment 2 bases; nucleotides outside the gene matches: 3. The CDR3 here is CASSQEQQGAYEQYF. In DNA, the CDR3 is TGCGCCAGCAGCCAAGAGCAACAGGGGGCCTACGAGCAGTACTTC.

As concerns this clone: Other DNA sequences in the sample encode the same CDR3. The J gene is TRBJ2-7, the V gene TRBV19, with a tentative D call TRBD1 (5 bases). Trimming cost V 3 bases and J 3 bases, with 9 bases left between them. Germline V gene lookup returns CDR1 LNHDA and CDR2 SQIVND (reference sequence). This CDR3 is 13 amino acids long. The CDR3 DNA reads TGTGCCAGTAGTATCGGACATTTCTACGAGCAGTACTTC. The encoded protein is CASSIGHFYEQYF.

On this clone itself: This sample includes further DNA sequences coding for the same CDR3. The chain carries TRBV13 and TRBJ2-1; the D gene is possibly TRBD1 (5 bases). Germline lookup yields CDR1 PRHDT and CDR2 FYEKMQ (reference sequence). The CDR3 consists of 15 residues. V was cut by 5 bases and J by 0 bases, with 11 bases left in between. The CDR3 DNA follows: TGTGCCAGCAGCCCAGGGCTCAGCTCCTACAATGAGCAGTTCTTC. Protein sequence: CASSPGLSSYNEQFF.

This chain connects TRBV5-6 to TRBJ2-1, with 12 positions matching TRBD2. Per germline, CDR1 SGHDT and CDR2 YYEEEE. This CDR3 is 15 amino acids long. With V trimmed by 10 bases and J by 8 bases, 13 bases remained unmatched. CDR3 in amino acids: CASLGASGRGDEQFF. The CDR3 DNA follows: TGTGCCTCTCTCGGGGCTAGCGGGAGGGGGGATGAGCAGTTCTTC.

This clone was detected only once. The chain has TRBV6-1 and TRBJ2-1, with D uncertain. V lost 4 bases to trimming and J lost 5 bases, with 6 bases between them. In germline, CDR1 is MNHNS, CDR2 SASEGT. The CDR3 loop spans 12 amino acids. CDR3 loop: CASSGSHNEQFF. CDR3 DNA: TGTGCCAGCAGTGGCTCTCACAATGAGCAGTTCTTC.

The chain is built from TRBV10-3 and TRBJ2-3; D is undetermined. The germline gives CDR1 ENHRY, CDR2 SYGVKD. The CDR3 length is 14 residues. Trimming cost V 6 bases and J 0 bases, with 10 bases left between them. The CDR3 reads CAIRLSTSTDTQYF. The CDR3 DNA reads TGTGCCATCAGGCTCAGTACTAGCACAGATACGCAGTATTTT.

The rearrangement joins TRBV9 to TRBJ1-1, with a tentative D call TRBD1 (5 bases). This CDR3 has 12 amino acids. Germline values: CDR1 SGDLS, CDR2 YYNGEE. The V end was cut by 4 bases, the J end by 6 bases, with 10 bases between. The CDR3 coding sequence is TGTGCCAGCAGCCTTGGGGGTCCTGAAGCTTTCTTT. Translated, it gives CASSLGGPEAFF.

Worth noting for this clone: This same CDR3 is encoded by further DNA sequences in the sample. The chain joins TRBV30 to TRBJ2-7, with TRBD1 as a possible D gene (6 bases). Trimming took off 0 bases at V and 4 bases at J, with 10 bases between the two ends. CDR1 is GTSNPN, CDR2 SVGIG, per germline (reference sequence). The CDR3 loop spans 13 amino acids. The CDR3 bases are TGTGCCTGGAGTGTGGGTAGGGGGTACGAGCAGTACTTC. It translates to CAWSVGRGYEQYF.

This clone has only one observation. CDR3 sequence reads: CASSLGQGRNTIYF. The CDR3 DNA reads TGTGCCAGCAGCTTAGGACAGGGTAGAAACACCATATATTTT. This chain links TRBV13 with TRBJ1-3; a possible D gene is TRBD1 (6 bases). V lost 0 bases to trimming and J lost 5 bases, with 8 bases between them. The CDR3 runs to 14 residues. The V gene's germline CDR1 is PRHDT and CDR2 FYEKMQ (reference sequence).

The chain has TRBV4-1 and TRBJ2-5; D is possibly TRBD2 (5 bases). Germline lookup yields CDR1 MGHRA and CDR2 YSYEKL. V lost 0 bases to trimming and J lost 4 bases, with 12 bases between them. The CDR3 has 15 amino acids. CDR3 sequence: CASSQDRSGGETQYF. The CDR3 DNA is TGCGCCAGCAGCCAAGATCGTAGTGGAGGAGAGACCCAGTACTTC.

This chain joins TRBV7-9 and TRBJ1-4, with 9 nucleotides matching TRBD1. Trimming at V came to 5 bases and at J to 8 bases, leaving 6 bases not matched to a gene. CDR3 length: 14 amino acids. Germline V lookup: CDR1 SEHNR, CDR2 FQNEAQ (reference sequence). DNA for the CDR3: TGTGCCAGCAGCCTACAGGGGGCCGGGGAAAAACTGTTTTTT. This sequence encodes CASSLQGAGEKLFF.

The gene calls are TRBV2 and TRBJ2-1; 7 bases agree with TRBD2. This CDR3 has 14 amino acids. Germline assignment: CDR1 SNHLY and CDR2 FYNNEI. Trimming at V came to 4 bases and at J to 5 bases, leaving 5 bases not matched to a gene. This chain's CDR3 is CASSGLAVNNEQFF. CDR3 DNA: TGTGCCAGCAGTGGCCTAGCGGTAAACAATGAGCAGTTCTTC.

The gene calls are TRBV11-2 and TRBJ2-7; possible D gene TRBD2, 6 bases. This CDR3 has 16 amino acids. The germline V gene has CDR1 SGHAT and CDR2 FQNNGV. V lost 4 bases, J lost 3 bases, and 19 bases lay in between. CDR3 DNA: TGTGCCAGCAGCTCTAGGATTACCGGGAGCCTCTACGAGCAGTACTTC. It codes for CASSSRITGSLYEQYF.

Of note for this clone: Other DNA sequences in this specimen translate into the identical CDR3. The V gene is TRBV30, the J gene TRBJ2-7, with 10 nucleotides matching TRBD1. Trimming cost V 2 bases and J 5 bases; bases outside gene matches: 3. Per germline, CDR1 GTSNPN and CDR2 SVGIG (reference sequence). This CDR3 has 13 residues. CDR3 loop: CAWSWTGGNEQYF. The CDR3 coding sequence is TGTGCCTGGAGTTGGACAGGGGGGAACGAGCAGTACTTC.

The chain employs TRBV27 and TRBJ1-5; 7 bases fit TRBD1. This CDR3 comprises 15 residues. The V gene's germline CDR1 is MNHEY and CDR2 SMNVEV (reference sequence). V shed 6 bases, J shed 3 bases, and the junction held 8 bases outside the gene matches. Here the CDR3 reads CASSSLTGLNQPQHF. As DNA, the CDR3 is TGTGCCAGCAGCTCACTGACAGGGCTCAATCAGCCCCAGCATTTT.

The V and J genes are TRBV9 and TRBJ2-3; D not resolved. Trimming cost V 0 bases and J 2 bases, with 10 bases left between them. Looked up from germline, CDR1 is SGDLS and CDR2 is YYNGEE. The CDR3 is 15 residues long. The CDR3 region is CASSVAGVHTDTQYF. In DNA form, the CDR3 reads TGTGCCAGCAGCGTAGCTGGGGTCCACACAGATACGCAGTATTTT.

On this clone: One junction end disagrees with the germline gene, perhaps due to a read error. The chain couples TRBV7-7 to TRBJ2-7; D tentatively reads TRBD1 or TRBD2 (5 bases each). The CDR3 loop spans 15 amino acids. CDR1 is SSHAT, CDR2 FNYEAQ, per germline (reference sequence). The chain's CDR3 is CASSLEPGPSYEQYF. CDR3 in DNA: TGTGCTAGCAGCTTAGAACCGGGACCGTCCTACGAGCAGTACTTC.

The chain has TRBV4-2 and TRBJ1-2; perhaps TRBD1 as D (6 bases). The CDR3 length is 15 residues. Germline V gene lookup returns CDR1 LGHNA and CDR2 YNFKEQ. The V end lost 3 bases, the J end lost 6 bases, and 17 bases lay between the germline ends. The CDR3: CASSQVTGNRHGYTF. The CDR3 DNA follows: TGTGCCAGCAGCCAGGTTACAGGGAACAGGCATGGCTACACCTTC.

The genes are TRBV5-1 and TRBJ2-1; D might be TRBD2 (5 bases). Trimming took 9 bases from V and 3 from J, leaving 16 bases between them. In germline, CDR1 is SGHRS, CDR2 YFSETQ. The CDR3 has 14 residues. CDR3 protein: CATQPGVGYNEQFF. CDR3 DNA: TGCGCCACACAACCCGGGGTGGGCTACAATGAGCAGTTCTTC.

V usage is TRBV5-3 and J usage is TRBJ1-2, with D unresolved. TRBV5-3 is an open reading frame whose function is uncertain. The CDR3 consists of 13 residues. Trimming shortened V by 4 bases and J by 4 bases, and 11 bases separated the two germline ends. The CDR3 nucleotides are TGTGCCAGAAGCCCACAAGGCCTCTATGGCTACACCTTC. It yields the protein CARSPQGLYGYTF.